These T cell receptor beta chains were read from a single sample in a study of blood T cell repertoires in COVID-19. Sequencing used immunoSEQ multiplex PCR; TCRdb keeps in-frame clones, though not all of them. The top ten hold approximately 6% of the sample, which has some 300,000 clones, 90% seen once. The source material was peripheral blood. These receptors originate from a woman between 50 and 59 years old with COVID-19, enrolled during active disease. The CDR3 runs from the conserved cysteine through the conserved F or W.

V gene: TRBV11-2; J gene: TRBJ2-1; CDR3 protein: CASSLSDSSYNEQFF
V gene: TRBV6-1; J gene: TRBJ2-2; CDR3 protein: CASSELTVAGELFF
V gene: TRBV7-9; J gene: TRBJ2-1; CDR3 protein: CASSRGQGFYNEQFF
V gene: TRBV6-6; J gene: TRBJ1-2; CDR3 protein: CASSLIGVLQGANYGYTF
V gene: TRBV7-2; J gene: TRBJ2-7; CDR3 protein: CASSKNPSGGYEQYF
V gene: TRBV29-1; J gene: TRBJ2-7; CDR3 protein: CSVEGIGLAEEQYF
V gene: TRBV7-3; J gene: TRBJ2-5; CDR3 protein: CASSSPEGASGRAARGETQYF
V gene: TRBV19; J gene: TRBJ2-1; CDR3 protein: CASSMGQASYNEQFF
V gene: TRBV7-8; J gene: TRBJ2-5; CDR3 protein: CASSLKSASGGTKETQYF
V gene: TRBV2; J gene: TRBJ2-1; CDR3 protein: CASSENSGRADEQFF
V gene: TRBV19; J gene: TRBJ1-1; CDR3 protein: CASSIVSGQPNTEAFF
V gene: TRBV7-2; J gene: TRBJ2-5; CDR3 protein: CASSSGAFSQETQYF
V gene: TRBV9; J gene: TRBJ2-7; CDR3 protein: CASSVGTDSYEQYF
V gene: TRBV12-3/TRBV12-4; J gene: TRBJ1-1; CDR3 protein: CASSLQMNTEAFF
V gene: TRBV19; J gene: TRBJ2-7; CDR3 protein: CASSIPGSYEQYF
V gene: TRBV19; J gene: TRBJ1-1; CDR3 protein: CASSIGQQNTEAFF
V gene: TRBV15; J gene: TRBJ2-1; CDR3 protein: CATSRAAINEQFF
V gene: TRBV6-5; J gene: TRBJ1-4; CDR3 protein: CASSLGGRRNEKLFF
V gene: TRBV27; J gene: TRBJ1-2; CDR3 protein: CASSLSTHGHYGYTF
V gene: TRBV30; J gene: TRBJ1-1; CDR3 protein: CAWSVLRGTEAFF
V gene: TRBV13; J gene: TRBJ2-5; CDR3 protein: CASSLGLAGGQETQYF
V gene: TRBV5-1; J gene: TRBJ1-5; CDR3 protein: CARAQPQHF
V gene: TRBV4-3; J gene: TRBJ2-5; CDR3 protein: CASSRGGRVETQYF
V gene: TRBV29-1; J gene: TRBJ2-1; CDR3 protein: CSVGSRSSYNEQFF
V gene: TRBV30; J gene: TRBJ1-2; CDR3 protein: CAWSGQGYGYTF
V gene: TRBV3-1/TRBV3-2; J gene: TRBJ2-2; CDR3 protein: CASSPYTGTGNTGELFF
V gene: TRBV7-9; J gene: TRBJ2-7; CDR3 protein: CASSSPSGRPHEQYF
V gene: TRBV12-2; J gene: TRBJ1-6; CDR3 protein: CASRPKQGHGSPLHF
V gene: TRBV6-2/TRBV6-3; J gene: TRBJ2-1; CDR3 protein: CASSPNIGTGLYNEQFF
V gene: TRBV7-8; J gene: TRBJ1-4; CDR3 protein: CASSSSGPEGEKLFF
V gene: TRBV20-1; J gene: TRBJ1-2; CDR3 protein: CSARGGVGYTF